The 10 T cell receptor beta chains in this list originate from one sample, sequenced in a study of CD8 T cells in ankylosing spondylitis (dated by TCRdb to about 2017). The protocol used for the library was 5' RACE. TCRdb lists the instrument as Illumina HiSeq 2500. TCRdb reprocessing: public reads trimmed at Q25 with fastp, clones called with MiXCR, in-frame beta chains kept. Duplicate CDR3 protein sequences are folded into a single record with the most common DNA and genes. Present in this sample are roughly 490,000 distinct CDR3 sequences, about 5.2% of which were seen just once. The ten top clones hold around 3.4% of the sample. The antigens of these receptors remain unknown. The study at large found these results: A TCR beta motif of about eight highly homologous amino acid variants appeared characteristic of blood from ankylosing spondylitis patients.

Input material: blood, either unsorted or a sorted T cell fraction (not recorded which). The origin of the receptors is a male donor with ankylosing spondylitis.

This chain joins TRBV20-1 and TRBJ2-3, with D hard to call. V dropped 6 bases and J dropped 0 bases, with 10 bases sitting between them. CDR1 is DFQATT and CDR2 is SNEGSKA in the germline V gene (reference sequence). The CDR3 totals 13 residues. CDR3 amino acids: CSAKTPSTDTQYF. For the CDR3, the DNA is TGCAGTGCCAAGACTCCTAGCACAGATACGCAGTATTTT.

This clonotype was observed many times. For the CDR3, the DNA is TGTGCCAGCAGCCAGGCCCAGGGGATGAGCACTGAAGCTTTCTTT. The encoded protein is CASSQAQGMSTEAFF. The gene calls are TRBV4-2 and TRBJ1-1, with a tentative D call TRBD1 (6 bases). This CDR3 is built from 15 residues. Trimming removed 3 bases at V and 4 bases at J, with 15 bases between. Germline CDR1 is LGHNA and CDR2 is YNFKEQ.

The table lists this clonotype with many counts. V usage is TRBV5-1 and J usage is TRBJ1-2; TRBD1 aligns across 9 bases. Germline V gene sequence: CDR1 SGHRS, CDR2 YFSETQ. The CDR3 spans 14 residues. V gave up 4 bases and J gave up 3 bases; unmatched junction bases: 4. The CDR3 sequence: CASSTWTGDYGYTF. Written as DNA, the CDR3 is TGCGCCAGCAGCACCTGGACAGGGGACTATGGCTACACCTTC.

Many counts were recorded for this clonotype. The V gene is TRBV6-2 or TRBV6-3, the J gene TRBJ2-7; 8 bases map to TRBD1. This CDR3 comprises 14 residues. V shed 6 bases, J shed 9 bases, and the junction held 13 bases outside the gene matches. CDR1 and CDR2 from the germline V gene are MNHEY and SVGEGT. CDR3 protein: CASRDPGQVTRQYF. The CDR3 DNA is TGTGCCAGCAGAGACCCGGGACAGGTCACTAGGCAGTACTTC.

This clonotype was observed many times. The rearrangement joins TRBV7-2 to TRBJ2-3, with D possibly matching TRBD2 (6 bases). CDR1 is SGHTA, CDR2 FQGNSA, per germline. CDR3 length: 16 amino acids. V was cut by 1 base and J by 3 bases, with 14 bases left in between. The CDR3 DNA is TGTGCCAGCAGCTTAGTAGGCGGGGTTGGGACAGATACGCAGTATTTT. This encodes CASSLVGGVGTDTQYF.

Ten or more counts support this clonotype. The V call is TRBV6-5, the J call TRBJ1-2; 12 nucleotides align to TRBD1. This CDR3 is 16 amino acids long. Germline CDR1 MNHEY, CDR2 SVGAGI. V lost 2 bases, J lost 4 bases, and 5 bases stayed unmatched. This CDR3 reads CASSYGTGGEVYGYTF. The CDR3 DNA follows: TGTGCCAGCAGTTACGGGACAGGGGGCGAAGTCTATGGCTACACCTTC.

This clonotype has at least ten counts. The CDR3 coding sequence is TGTGCCAGCAGCCAATGGGGGATTAGCGGGGGTTCCTACAATGAGCAGTTCTTC. Translated, it gives CASSQWGISGGSYNEQFF. The chain is built from TRBV4-2 and TRBJ2-1; 9 positions agree with TRBD2. Germline lookup yields CDR1 LGHNA and CDR2 YNFKEQ. The CDR3 sequence is 18 residues long. The junction had 9 bases not matched to a gene; V was cut back by 2 bases and J by 1 base.

This clonotype was seen many times. The chain has TRBV12-3 or TRBV12-4 and TRBJ1-1; the match to TRBD1 covers 7 bases. The V gene end was trimmed by 5 bases and the J gene end by 4 bases; junction bases not matched to a gene: 7. The CDR3 is 14 amino acids. The CDR3 bases are TGTGCCAGCAGTCCGGACAGGACCATCACTGAAGCTTTCTTT. It codes for CASSPDRTITEAFF.

This clonotype has a count of ten or more. For the CDR3, the DNA is TGCGCCAGCAGCCAAGTCGAAACAGGGCTGCAGCCCCAGCATTTT. It yields the protein CASSQVETGLQPQHF. The V and J genes are TRBV4-1 and TRBJ1-5, with D maybe TRBD1 (6 bases). This CDR3 contains 15 residues. The germline gives CDR1 MGHRA, CDR2 YSYEKL. Trimming shortened V by 1 base and J by 7 bases, and 14 bases separated the two germline ends.

On this clonotype itself: A much more abundant neighbour one base away suggests this may be a read error. The rearrangement joins TRBV7-2 to TRBJ2-1, with D possibly TRBD2 on 6 matching bases. From germline, CDR1 is SGHTA and CDR2 FQGNSA. This CDR3 comprises 15 residues. The V end was cut by 1 base, the J end by 9 bases, with 16 bases between. CDR3 in DNA: TGTGCCAGCAGCTTAGGAAGGACTACTCACATTGAGCAGTTCTTC. It yields the protein CASSLGRTTHIEQFF.